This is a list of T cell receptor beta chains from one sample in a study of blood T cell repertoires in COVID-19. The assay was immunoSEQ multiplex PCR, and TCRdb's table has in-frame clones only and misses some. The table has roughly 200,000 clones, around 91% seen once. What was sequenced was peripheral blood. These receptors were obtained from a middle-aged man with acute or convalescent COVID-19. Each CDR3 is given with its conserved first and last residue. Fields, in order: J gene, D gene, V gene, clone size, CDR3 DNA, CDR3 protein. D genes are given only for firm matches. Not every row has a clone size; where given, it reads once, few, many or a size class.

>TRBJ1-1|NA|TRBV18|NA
TGTGCCAGCTCAGGACAAAATGAAGCTTTCTTT
CASSGQNEAFF
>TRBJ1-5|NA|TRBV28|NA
TGTGCCAGCAGCTATGGGGGGGACGGCAATCAGCCCCAGCATTTT
CASSYGGDGNQPQHF
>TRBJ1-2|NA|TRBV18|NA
TGTGCCAGCTCACCACCGTTCGACGGCGGCTATGGCTACACCTTC
CASSPPFDGGYGYTF
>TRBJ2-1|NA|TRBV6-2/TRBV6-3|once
TGTGCCAGCAGTTACCCTGGGACTTACAATGAGCAGTTCTTC
CASSYPGTYNEQFF
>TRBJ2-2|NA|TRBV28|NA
TGTGCCAGCAGGGAGAGCACCGGGGAGCTGTTTTTT
CASRESTGELFF
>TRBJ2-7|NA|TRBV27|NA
TGTGCCAGCAGTTTAAGGAGGGCTGAAGGTTACGAGCAGTACTTC
CASSLRRAEGYEQYF
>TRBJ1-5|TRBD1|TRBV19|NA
TGTGCCAGTAGTGAAGGGGGCGGCAATCAGCCCCAGCATTTT
CASSEGGGNQPQHF
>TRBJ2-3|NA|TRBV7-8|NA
TGTGCCAGCAGCTCCCGAACCACTAGCTCTAGCACAGATACGCAGTATTTT
CASSSRTTSSSTDTQYF
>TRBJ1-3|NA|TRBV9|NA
TGTGCCAGCAGCCCAGCGAGGGTCGGAAACACCATATATTTT
CASSPARVGNTIYF
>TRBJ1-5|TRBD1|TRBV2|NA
TGTGCCAGCAGTACGGGGACAGGGGGTCAGCCCCAGCATTTT
CASSTGTGGQPQHF
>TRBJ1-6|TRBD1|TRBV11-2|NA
TGTGCCAGCAGCCTGACAGGGGAGAGCAATTCACCCCTCCACTTT
CASSLTGESNSPLHF
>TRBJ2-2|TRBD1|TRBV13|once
TGTGCCAGCACCTCAGGGGGCGTCTTTGGGGAGCTGTTTTTT
CASTSGGVFGELFF
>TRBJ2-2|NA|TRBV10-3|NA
TGTGCCATCAGTGTGACAACGACGGCCGGGGAGCTGTTTTTT
CAISVTTTAGELFF
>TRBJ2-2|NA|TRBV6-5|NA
TGTGCCAGCAGAACAGGGCCGAACACCGGGGAGCTGTTTTTT
CASRTGPNTGELFF
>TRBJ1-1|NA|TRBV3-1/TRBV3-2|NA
TGTGCCAGCAGCCAAGCCGGGGGAGGAAGGGCTGAAGCTTTCTTT
CASSQAGGGRAEAFF
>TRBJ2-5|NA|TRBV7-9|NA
TGTGCCAGCAGCTTATTGACTGAGACTTCCCAGTACTTC
CASSLLTETSQYF
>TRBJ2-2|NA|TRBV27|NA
TGTGCCAGCAGTTTTGGTCAGGGCGGGGAGCTGTTTTTT
CASSFGQGGELFF
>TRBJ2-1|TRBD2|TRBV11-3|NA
TGTGCCAGCAGCTTAGAAAAGGGTCTAGCGGGGTACAATGAGCAGTTCTTC
CASSLEKGLAGYNEQFF
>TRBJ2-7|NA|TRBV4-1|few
TGCGCCAGCAGCCTGACTAGTCGCTCCGAGCAGTACTTC
CASSLTSRSEQYF
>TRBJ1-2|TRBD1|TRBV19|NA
TGTGCCAGTATCACCCCGGGACAGAACTATGGCTACACCTTC
CASITPGQNYGYTF
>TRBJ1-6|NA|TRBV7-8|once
TGTGCCAGCAGCTTAGTTAGGAACAGTGGCTATTCACCCCTCCACTTT
CASSLVRNSGYSPLHF
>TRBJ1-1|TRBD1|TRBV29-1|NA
TGCAGCGTTGACAGGGGGCGAACTGAAGCTTTCTTT
CSVDRGRTEAFF
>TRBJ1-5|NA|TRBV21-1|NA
NA
CASSIFGQGAKQPQHF
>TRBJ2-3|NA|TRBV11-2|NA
TGTGCCAGCAGCCCCAGCGGGCAAGTCACAGATACGCAGTATTTT
CASSPSGQVTDTQYF
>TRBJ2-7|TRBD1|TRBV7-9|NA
TGTGCCAGCAGCTCCCCCCGGGACAGCAACTACGAGCAGTACTTC
CASSSPRDSNYEQYF
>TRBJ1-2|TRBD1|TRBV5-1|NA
TGCGCCAGCAGCACGGGACAGGGAGGTAACTATGGCTACACCTTC
CASSTGQGGNYGYTF
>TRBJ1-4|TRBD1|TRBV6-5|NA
TGTGCCAGCAGTCACAGGGGAGATAAGCTGTTTTTT
CASSHRGDKLFF
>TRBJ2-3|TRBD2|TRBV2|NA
TGTGCCAGCAGTCCCCGGACTAGCGGGGAAGATACGCAGTATTTT
CASSPRTSGEDTQYF
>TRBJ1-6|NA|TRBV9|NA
TGTGCCAGCAGCGGCCCCGGGAGCTCCTATAATTCACCCCTCCACTTT
CASSGPGSSYNSPLHF
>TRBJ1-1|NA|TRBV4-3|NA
TGCGCCAGCAGCCAAGTGCCCGGGACTCCGAACACTGAAGCTTTCTTT
CASSQVPGTPNTEAFF
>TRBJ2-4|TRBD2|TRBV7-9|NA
TGTGCCAGCAGCCCCAGCGGGAGCGCCAAAAACATTCAGTACTTC
CASSPSGSAKNIQYF
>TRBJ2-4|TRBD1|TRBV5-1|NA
TGCGCCAGCAGCCAGGGACAGTTTTCCAAAAACATTCAGTACTTC
CASSQGQFSKNIQYF
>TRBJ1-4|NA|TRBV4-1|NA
TGCGCCAGCAGCCAAAGCCCGAATAATGAAAAACTGTTTTTT
CASSQSPNNEKLFF
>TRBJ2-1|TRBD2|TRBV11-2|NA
TGTGCCAGCAGCTTATTACTAGCGGGAGTGAATGAGCAGTTCTTC
CASSLLLAGVNEQFF
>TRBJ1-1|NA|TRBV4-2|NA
TGTGCCAGCAGCCAAGGGCAGAACACTGAAGCTTTCTTT
CASSQGQNTEAFF
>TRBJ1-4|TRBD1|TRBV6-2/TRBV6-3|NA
TGTGCCAGCAGTTTAGACAGGGAGGAACTGTTTTTT
CASSLDREELFF
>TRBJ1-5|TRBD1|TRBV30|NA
TGTGCCTGGAGTAGGCGCACAGGGGATGCCTTTTATAGCAATCAGCCCCAGCATTTT
CAWSRRTGDAFYSNQPQHF
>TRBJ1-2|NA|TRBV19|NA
TGTGCCAGTAAGGGGGTCGGAATTGAGAGTGGCTACACCTTC
CASKGVGIESGYTF
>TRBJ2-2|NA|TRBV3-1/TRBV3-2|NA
TGTGCCAGCAGCCAAGGCGGGGCTGTCACCGGGGAGCTGTTTTTT
CASSQGGAVTGELFF
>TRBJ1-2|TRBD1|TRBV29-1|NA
TGCAGCGCCTTGGGACAGGGCGGTAACTATGGCTACACCTTC
CSALGQGGNYGYTF
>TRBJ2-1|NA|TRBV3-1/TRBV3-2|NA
TGTGCCAGCAGCCATTTAGAGGTGGCTAGCTCCTACAATGAGCAGTTCTTC
CASSHLEVASSYNEQFF
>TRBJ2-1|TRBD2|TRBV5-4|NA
TGTGCCAGCAGCCAAACTAGCGGGGGGCGGGGCAATGAGCAGTTCTTC
CASSQTSGGRGNEQFF
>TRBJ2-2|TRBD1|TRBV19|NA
TGTGCCAGTAGTCCGGACAGGGGGCAGGGCGGGGAGCTGTTTTTT
CASSPDRGQGGELFF
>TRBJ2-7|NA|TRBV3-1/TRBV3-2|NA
TGTGCCAGCAGCCAGGAGGGGCCCTCATACGAGCAGTACTTC
CASSQEGPSYEQYF
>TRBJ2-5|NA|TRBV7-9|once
TGTGCCAGCAGCCTAGTAGGGACTCCTGGTCAAGAGACCCAGTACTTC
CASSLVGTPGQETQYF
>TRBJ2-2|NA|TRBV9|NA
TGTGCCAGCAGCGCCCTCAGGGGCGCCGGGGAGCTGTTTTTT
CASSALRGAGELFF
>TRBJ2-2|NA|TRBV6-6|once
TGTGCCAGCAGTTACTCAGGTAGCGGGAACACCGGGGAGCTGTTTTTT
CASSYSGSGNTGELFF
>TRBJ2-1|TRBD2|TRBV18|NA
TGTGCCAGCTCACGGGGACTAGCAAGCGATGAGCAGTTCTTC
CASSRGLASDEQFF
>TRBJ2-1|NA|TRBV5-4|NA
TGTGCCAGCAGCTTGGATCAGGGGACCTACAATGAGCAGTTCTTC
CASSLDQGTYNEQFF
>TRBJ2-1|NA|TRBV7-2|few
TGTGCCAGCAGCCCAGGGGCTGGGGTCGATGAGCAGTTCTTC
CASSPGAGVDEQFF
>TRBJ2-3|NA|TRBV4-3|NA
TGCGCCAGCAGCCAAGAGGTCGCAGGGAACGCAGATACGCAGTATTTT
CASSQEVAGNADTQYF
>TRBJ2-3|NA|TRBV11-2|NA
TGTGCCAGCAGCTTAGGTGCGAGGCAGGGAATAACAGATACGCAGTATTTT
CASSLGARQGITDTQYF
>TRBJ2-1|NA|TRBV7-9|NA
TGTGCCAGCAGCCTCGACAGGTTTCAGTATGAGCAGTTCTTC
CASSLDRFQYEQFF